The following is a T cell receptor (beta chain) sequence with its context. There are 16 residues in the CDR3. Germline V gene lookup returns CDR1 SEHNR and CDR2 FQNEAQ (reference sequence). Patients sequenced had flow cytometry evidence of CD8+CD57+ cell expansion. The template for TCR beta VDJ and CDR3 sequence profiling was genomic DNA. MiXCR, run by TCRdb on the reads, gives a single entry per CDR3 protein. This sample yields about 160,000 distinct CDR3 sequences, of which about 70% are seen a single time; under 60% belongs to the top ten. The entry originates in a study of CD8+CD57+ T cells in acquired aplastic anemia.

The specimen was sorted CD4+, CD8+, or CD8+CD57+ T cells (not recorded which) from PBMCs. This receptor was identified in a human donor with aplastic anemia. The chain links TRBV7-9 to TRBJ2-5; 10 bases fit TRBD1. The end of the DNA is better explained by TRBJ2-7, so the J call may be wrong. CDR3 nucleotide sequence: TGTGCCAGCAGCCCTCCGACAGGGGGCAGTTCCTACGAGCAGTACTTC. Residues: CASSPPTGGSSYEQYF.